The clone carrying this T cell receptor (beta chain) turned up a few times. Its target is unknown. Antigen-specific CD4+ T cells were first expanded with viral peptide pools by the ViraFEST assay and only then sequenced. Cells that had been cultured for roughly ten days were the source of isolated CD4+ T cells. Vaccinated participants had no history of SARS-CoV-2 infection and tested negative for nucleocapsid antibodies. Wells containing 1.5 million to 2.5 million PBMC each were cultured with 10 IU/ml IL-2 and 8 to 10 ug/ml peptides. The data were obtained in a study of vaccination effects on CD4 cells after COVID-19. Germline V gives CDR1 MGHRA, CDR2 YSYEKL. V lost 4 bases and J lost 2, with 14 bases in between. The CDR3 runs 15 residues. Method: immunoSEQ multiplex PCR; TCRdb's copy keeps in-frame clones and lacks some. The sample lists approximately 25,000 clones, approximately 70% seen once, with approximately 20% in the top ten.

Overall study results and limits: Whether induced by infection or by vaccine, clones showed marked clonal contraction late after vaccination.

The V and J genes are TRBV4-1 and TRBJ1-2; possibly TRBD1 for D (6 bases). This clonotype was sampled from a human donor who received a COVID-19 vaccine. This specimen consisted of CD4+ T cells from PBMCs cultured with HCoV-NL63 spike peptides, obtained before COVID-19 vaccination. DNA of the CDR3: TGCGCCAGCAGCCTACAGGACAGCTTAAACTATGGCTACACCTTC. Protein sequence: CASSLQDSLNYGYTF.